This TCR beta chain emerged from a study of PD-L1 blockade in urothelial cancer. For the study at large: Analysis of the blood was performed 3 weeks (second dose) and 6 weeks after treatment start. Regarding the study as a whole: More expansion of tumor-associated blood clones, seen at 3 weeks, marked durable-benefit patients.

Synthetically made TCR analog templates were put into each PCR as spikes. Clones were sequenced by immunoSEQ multiplex PCR, and TCRdb holds only the in-frame ones, with some missing. This table holds fewer than 95,000 clones, 65% to 85% found once. Time point described: pretreatment peripheral blood. Comment on this clone: What it recognizes is unknown.

Germline CDR1 reads LGHNA; CDR2 reads YSLEER. Trimming took 5 bases from V and 4 from J, leaving 10 bases between them. The CDR3 length is 13 residues. The chain employs TRBV4-3 and TRBJ2-3, with D maybe TRBD2 (5 bases). The material was PBMCs, obtained around atezolizumab (anti-PD-L1) treatment. The receptor was isolated from a man in his 60s with urothelial cancer. The CDR3 sequence is CASSSGYSDTQYF. The CDR3 DNA is TGCGCCAGCAGCTCGGGATATTCAGATACGCAGTATTTT.